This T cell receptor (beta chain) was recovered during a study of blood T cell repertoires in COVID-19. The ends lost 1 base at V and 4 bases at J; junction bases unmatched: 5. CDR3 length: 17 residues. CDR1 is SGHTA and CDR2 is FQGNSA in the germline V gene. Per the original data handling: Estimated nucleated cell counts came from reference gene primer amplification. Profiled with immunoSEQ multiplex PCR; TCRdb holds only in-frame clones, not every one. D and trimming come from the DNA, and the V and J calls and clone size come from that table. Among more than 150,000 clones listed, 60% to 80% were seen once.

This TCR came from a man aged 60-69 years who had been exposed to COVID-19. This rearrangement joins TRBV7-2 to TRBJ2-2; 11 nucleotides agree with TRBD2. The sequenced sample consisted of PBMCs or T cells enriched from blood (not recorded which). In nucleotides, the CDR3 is TGTGCCAGCAGCTTAGGTGTACTAGCGGGAGTCACCGGGGAGCTGTTTTTT. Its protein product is CASSLGVLAGVTGELFF.